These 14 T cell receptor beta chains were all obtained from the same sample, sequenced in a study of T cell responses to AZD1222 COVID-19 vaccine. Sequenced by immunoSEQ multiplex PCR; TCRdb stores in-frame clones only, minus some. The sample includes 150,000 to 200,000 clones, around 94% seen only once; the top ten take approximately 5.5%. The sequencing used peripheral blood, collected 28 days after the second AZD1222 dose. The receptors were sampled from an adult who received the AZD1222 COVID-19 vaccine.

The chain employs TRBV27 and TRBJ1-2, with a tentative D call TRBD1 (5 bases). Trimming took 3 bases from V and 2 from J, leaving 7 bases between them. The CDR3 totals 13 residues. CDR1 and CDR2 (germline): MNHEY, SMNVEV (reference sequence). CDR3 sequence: CASSFQGNYGYTF. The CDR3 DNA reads TGTGCCAGCAGTTTCCAGGGAAACTATGGCTACACCTTC.

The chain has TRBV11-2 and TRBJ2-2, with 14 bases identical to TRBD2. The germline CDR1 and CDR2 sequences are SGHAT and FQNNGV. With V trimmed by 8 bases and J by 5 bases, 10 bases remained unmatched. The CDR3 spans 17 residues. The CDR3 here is CASGTGLAGVYTGELFF. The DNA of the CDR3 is TGTGCCAGCGGTACGGGACTAGCGGGAGTATATACCGGGGAGCTGTTTTTT.

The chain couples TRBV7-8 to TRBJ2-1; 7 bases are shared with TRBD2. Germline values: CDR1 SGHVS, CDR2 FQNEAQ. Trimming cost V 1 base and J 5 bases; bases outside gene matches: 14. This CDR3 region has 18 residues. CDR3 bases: TGTGCCAGCAGCTTAGACCCAGCGGGGATGCAGATCCACAATGAGCAGTTCTTC. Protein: CASSLDPAGMQIHNEQFF.

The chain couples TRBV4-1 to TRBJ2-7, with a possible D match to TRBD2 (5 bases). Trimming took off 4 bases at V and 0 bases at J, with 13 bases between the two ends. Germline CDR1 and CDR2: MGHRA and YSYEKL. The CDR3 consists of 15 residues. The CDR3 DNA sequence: TGCGCCAGCAGCCGCTCATCGGGAAGCTCCTACGAGCAGTACTTC. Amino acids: CASSRSSGSSYEQYF.

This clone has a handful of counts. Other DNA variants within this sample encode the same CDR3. DNA of the CDR3: TGTGCCAGCAGCTTAGGGGATGGATACGAGCAGTACTTC. Encoded protein: CASSLGDGYEQYF. The chain is built from TRBV11-2 and TRBJ2-7; no definite D call. Trimming cost V 1 base and J 4 bases, with 8 bases left between them. Germline-derived CDR1 and CDR2 are SGHAT and FQNNGV. The CDR3 sequence is 13 residues long.

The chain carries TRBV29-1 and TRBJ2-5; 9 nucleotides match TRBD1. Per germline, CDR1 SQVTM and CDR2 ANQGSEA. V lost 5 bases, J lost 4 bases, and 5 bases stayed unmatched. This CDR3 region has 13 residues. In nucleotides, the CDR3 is TGCAGCGTTTGTCCGGGACAGGGAGAGACCCAGTACTTC. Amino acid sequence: CSVCPGQGETQYF.

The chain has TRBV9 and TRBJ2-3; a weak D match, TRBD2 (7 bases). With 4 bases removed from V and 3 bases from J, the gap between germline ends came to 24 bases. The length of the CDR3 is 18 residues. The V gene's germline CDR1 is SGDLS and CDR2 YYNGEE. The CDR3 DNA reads TGTGCCAGCAGCCCTTCCCGGGGGGCGGGACGAATAACAGATACGCAGTATTTT. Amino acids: CASSPSRGAGRITDTQYF.

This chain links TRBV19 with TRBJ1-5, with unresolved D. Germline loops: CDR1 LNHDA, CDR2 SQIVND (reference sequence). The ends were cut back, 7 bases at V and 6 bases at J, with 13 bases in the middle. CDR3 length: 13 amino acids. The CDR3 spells CASTPTLGQPQHF. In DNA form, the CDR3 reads TGTGCCAGTACACCGACATTGGGTCAGCCCCAGCATTTT.

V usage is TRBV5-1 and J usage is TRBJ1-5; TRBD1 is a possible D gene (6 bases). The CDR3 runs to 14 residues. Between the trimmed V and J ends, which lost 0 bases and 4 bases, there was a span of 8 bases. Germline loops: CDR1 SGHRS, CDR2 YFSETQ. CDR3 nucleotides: TGCGCCAGCAGCTTGGGACAGGAGAATCAGCCCCAGCATTTT. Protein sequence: CASSLGQENQPQHF.

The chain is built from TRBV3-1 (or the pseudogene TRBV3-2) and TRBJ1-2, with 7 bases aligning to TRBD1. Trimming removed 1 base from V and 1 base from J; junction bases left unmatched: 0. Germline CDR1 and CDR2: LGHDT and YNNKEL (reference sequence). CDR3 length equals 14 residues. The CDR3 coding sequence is TGTGCCAGCAGCCAAGGGGACAGTAACTATGGCTACACCTTC. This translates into CASSQGDSNYGYTF.

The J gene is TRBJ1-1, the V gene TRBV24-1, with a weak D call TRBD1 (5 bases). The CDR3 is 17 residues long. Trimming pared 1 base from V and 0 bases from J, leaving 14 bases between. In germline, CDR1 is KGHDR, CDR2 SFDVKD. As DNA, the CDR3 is TGTGCCACCAGTGATTTAGAAGTGACGGGACTGAACACTGAAGCTTTCTTT. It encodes CATSDLEVTGLNTEAFF.

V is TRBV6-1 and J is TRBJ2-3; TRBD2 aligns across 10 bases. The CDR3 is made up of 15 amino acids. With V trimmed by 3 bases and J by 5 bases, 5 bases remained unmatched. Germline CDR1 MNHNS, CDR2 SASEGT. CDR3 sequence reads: CASSDLAGEIDTQYF. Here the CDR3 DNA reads TGTGCCAGCAGTGACCTAGCGGGAGAAATAGATACGCAGTATTTT.

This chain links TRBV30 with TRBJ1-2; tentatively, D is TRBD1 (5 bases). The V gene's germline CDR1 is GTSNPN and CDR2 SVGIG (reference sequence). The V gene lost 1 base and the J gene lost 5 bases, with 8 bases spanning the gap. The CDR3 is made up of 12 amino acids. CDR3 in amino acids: CAWSGGGYGYTF. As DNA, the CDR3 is TGTGCCTGGAGTGGGGGCGGATATGGCTACACCTTC.

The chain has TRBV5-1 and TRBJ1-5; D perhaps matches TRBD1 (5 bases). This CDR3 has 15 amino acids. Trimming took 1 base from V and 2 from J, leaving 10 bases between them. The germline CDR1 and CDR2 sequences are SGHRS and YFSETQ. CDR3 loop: CASSLYSRGNQPQHF. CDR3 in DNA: TGCGCCAGCAGCTTGTACAGCAGGGGCAATCAGCCCCAGCATTTT.